This TCR beta chain was sequenced for a study of T cells after yellow fever vaccination (dated 2019 in TCRdb). With regard to the full study: Libraries from fractions with low cell numbers were prepared with the SMART-Seq v4 Ultra Low Input RNA kit. To track T-cell clones before and after primary and booster YFV17D yellow fever vaccination, bulk TCR alpha and beta repertoires were sequenced longitudinally. Two healthy male donors made up the cohort, one aged 18 to 29 years and the other aged 30 to 40 years. Bulk PBMC replicates and cell subsets were isolated from blood drawn at multiple timepoints before and after both primary and secondary immunization.

Read against the paper, the sample's treatment or condition label means: live attenuated yellow fever vaccine strain. At each blood-draw timepoint, two biological replicates of bulk PBMCs were obtained. PBMCs were isolated from peripheral blood using a standard Ficoll-Paque protocol. TriZol was used to extract RNA from bulk PBMCs, from CD4 and CD8 fractions, and from dextramer-positive and dextramer-negative fractions. Overall study results and their limits: Computational filtering was required because FACS-sorted repertoires could contain abundant contaminating clonotypes from the bulk population. After the booster, most of the clones that had expanded following primary vaccination were detected again (around 95% of CD4 and roughly 90% of CD8), which suggests that memory was broadly maintained. Only a couple of donors were included in the study, so the extent to which the findings can be generalized is limited. A small fraction of clonotypes showed up in both the CD4 and CD8 compartments, probably as a result of convergent recombination. Compared with the primary T-cell response, the secondary T-cell response was weaker but faster, peaking on day 5 rather than day 15.

As concerns this clonotype: Which antigen it targets is not known. No base quality values were provided; no much bigger clone lies one nucleotide off.

The CDR3 numbers 16 residues from cysteine through phenylalanine. The entry retains the CDR3 DNA only, 48 bases that are in frame from base 1. The CDR1 and CDR2 encoded by the germline V gene are SGHDN and FVKESK. The germline ends are 15 bases apart after V is trimmed by 1 base and J by 4 bases. TCR cDNA was synthesized by 5'RACE template switching, through which a universal primer site and unique molecular identifiers were introduced. Priming for cDNA synthesis came from both the TCR alpha and TCR beta constant segments. Library amplification used two PCR steps, and the second PCR step added sample barcodes and sequencing adapters. Sequencing of libraries was performed on Illumina HiSeq 2500 (2x100 bp) or NovaSeq (2x150 bp). The authors processed their data as follows. MIGEC was used to demultiplex reads and collapse the reads into UMI consensus sequences, and MiXCR was used for V(D)J alignment. Using edgeR on replicate PBMC samples, clonotypes were called vaccine-responding if FDR was below 0.01 and the log2 fold change was above 5 up to day 15. Each bulk clonotype received a CD4 or CD8 identity based on whether the sequenced CD4 or CD8 repertoire contained that clonotype at higher abundance. TCRdb trimmed the raw reads at Q25, called clones with MiXCR and kept productive beta chains. Rows are unified per CDR3 protein, each entry keeping the most common DNA and genes. What appears here as the V and J calls and clone size reflects TCRdb's work, not the paper's. For this sample there are hundreds of thousands of distinct CDR3 sequences; approximately 13% appear just once. The ten top clones hold about 14% of the sample.

This specimen was PBMCs, taken on the day of the yellow fever booster vaccination. The TCR was taken from a man aged 30-40 years who received the YFV17D yellow fever vaccine. This receptor chain uses TRBV14 and TRBJ2-3, with no reliable assignment of the D segment. The nucleotide sequence reads as follows: TGTGCCAGCAGCCAAGTGATCCAGGTGCACGCAGATACGCAGTATTTT. This codes for CASSQVIQVHADTQYF.